This T cell receptor (beta chain) is drawn from a study of shared clonotypes between healthy human individuals. Study overall: For every donor, three CD4 naive, three CD4 memory, two CD8 naive and one CD8 memory plates were used.

V lost 2 bases and J lost 8; bases outside the gene matches: 8. The CDR3 has 16 residues. CDR1 LGHNA and CDR2 YNFKEQ come from the germline V gene. Notes on the study in general: Despite large depth, sorted-subset datasets appeared incompletely sequenced. Generation of non-shared clonotypes was less probable than generation of clonotypes shared by all four donors.

With regard to this clone: Its antigen is still unknown.

Terminally differentiated effector memory CD45RA+ cells were excluded from the naive CD8 cells, which were CD45RO-negative and positively selected for CCR7. This was a deep-level run. Assay used: immunoSEQ multiplex PCR; TCRdb lists only in-frame clones, some missing. The sample lists roughly 1,800,000 clones; over 85% were seen once. The sequence derives from a man younger than 35 in good health. The genes are TRBV4-2 and TRBJ2-2; 10 bases match TRBD2. Sequenced: naive CD8+ T cells sorted from blood. Here the CDR3 DNA reads TGTGCCAGCAGCCAACGAAGCGGGAGGGCCATTGGGGAGCTGTTTTTT. It is translated as CASSQRSGRAIGELFF.